This TCR beta chain was sequenced in a study of cytomegalovirus exposure and HLA in healthy donors. Study-level points and caveats: A later analysis found most CMV-associated TCR beta chains apparently HLA-restricted. A later examination showed that TCR association rates differed by HLA locus, with DRB1 most and HLA-C fewest. Per a later analysis, about 18,000 TCR beta sequences showed association with HLA alleles at 0.05 false discovery rate.

For this clone: Its target is unknown.

The PCR ran on 60 Vbeta and 13 Jbeta primers. TCRdb's copy holds only in-frame clones and misses some; the assay was immunoSEQ multiplex PCR. This table has fewer than 250,000 clones, about 80% appearing once. CDR3 length: 13 residues. Between the trimmed V and J ends, which lost 3 bases and 3 bases, there was a span of 6 bases. Germline lookup yields CDR1 MRHNA and CDR2 SNTAGT. Healthy donors of bone marrow made up the group. This chain links TRBV6-4 with TRBJ1-5, with D tentatively TRBD1 (5 bases). The sequenced sample was PBMCs. This sequence was found in a woman between 35 and 50 years old in good health and CMV-seronegative. The CDR3 loop reads CASSEQDNQPQHF. CDR3 DNA sequence: TGTGCCAGCAGTGAACAGGACAATCAGCCCCAGCATTTT.